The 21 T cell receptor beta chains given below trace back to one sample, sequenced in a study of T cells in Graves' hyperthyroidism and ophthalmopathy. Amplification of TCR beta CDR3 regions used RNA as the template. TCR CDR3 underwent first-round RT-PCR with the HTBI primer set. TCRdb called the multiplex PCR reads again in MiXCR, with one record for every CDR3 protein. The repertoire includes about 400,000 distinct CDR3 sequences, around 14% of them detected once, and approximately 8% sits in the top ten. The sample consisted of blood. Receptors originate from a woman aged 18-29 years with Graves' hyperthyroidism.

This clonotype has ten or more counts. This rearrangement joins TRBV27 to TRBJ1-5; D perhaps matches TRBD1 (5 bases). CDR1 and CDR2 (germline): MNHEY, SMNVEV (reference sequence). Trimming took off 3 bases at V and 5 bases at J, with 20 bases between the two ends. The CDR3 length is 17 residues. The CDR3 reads CASSFLQGLTTHQPQHF. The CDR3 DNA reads TGTGCCAGCAGTTTCCTCCAGGGTCTCACTACCCATCAGCCCCAGCATTTT.

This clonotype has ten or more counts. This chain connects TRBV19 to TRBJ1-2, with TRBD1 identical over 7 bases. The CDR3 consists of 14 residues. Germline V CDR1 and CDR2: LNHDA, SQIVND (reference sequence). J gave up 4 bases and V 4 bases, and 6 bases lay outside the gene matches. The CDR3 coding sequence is TGTGCCAGTAGTACCAGGGGGATCGGCTATGGCTACACCTTC. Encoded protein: CASSTRGIGYGYTF.

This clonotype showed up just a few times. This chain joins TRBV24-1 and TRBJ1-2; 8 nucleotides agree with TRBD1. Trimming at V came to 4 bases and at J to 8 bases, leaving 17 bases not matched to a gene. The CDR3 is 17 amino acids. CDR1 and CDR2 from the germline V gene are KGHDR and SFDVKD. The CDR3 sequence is CATSERTQGARDFGYTF. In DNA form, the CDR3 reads TGTGCCACCAGTGAAAGAACCCAGGGGGCGCGGGACTTCGGCTACACCTTC.

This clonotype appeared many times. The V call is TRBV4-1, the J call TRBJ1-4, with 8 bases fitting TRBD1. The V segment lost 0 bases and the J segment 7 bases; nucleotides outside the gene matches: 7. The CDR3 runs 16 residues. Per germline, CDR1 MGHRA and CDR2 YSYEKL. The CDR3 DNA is TGCGCCAGCAGCCAAGAGAGAGCAGGGGGCGGTGAAAAACTGTTTTTT. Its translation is CASSQERAGGGEKLFF.

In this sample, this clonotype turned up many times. The CDR3 loop is CASAPVRGPRNTIYF. The CDR3 nucleotides read TGTGCCAGCGCGCCCGTACGGGGCCCCCGAAACACCATATATTTT. The chain combines TRBV11-2 with TRBJ1-3, with a weak D call TRBD1 (5 bases). The CDR3 extends over 15 amino acids. V gave up 8 bases and J gave up 5 bases, with 19 bases separating them. In germline, CDR1 is SGHAT, CDR2 FQNNGV.

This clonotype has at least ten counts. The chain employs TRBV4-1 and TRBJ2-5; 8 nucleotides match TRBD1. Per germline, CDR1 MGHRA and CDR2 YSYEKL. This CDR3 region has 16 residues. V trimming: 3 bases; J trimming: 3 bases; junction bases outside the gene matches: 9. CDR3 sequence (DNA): TGCGCCAGCAGCCACAAGATGGTGGACAGGGAAGAGACCCAGTACTTC. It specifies CASSHKMVDREETQYF.

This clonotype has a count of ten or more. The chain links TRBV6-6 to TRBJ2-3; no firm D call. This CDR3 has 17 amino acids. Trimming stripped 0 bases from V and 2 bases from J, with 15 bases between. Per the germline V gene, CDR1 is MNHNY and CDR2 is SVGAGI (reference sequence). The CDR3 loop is CASSYSGSLENTDTQYF. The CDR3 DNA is TGTGCCAGCAGTTACTCGGGCAGCCTAGAAAACACAGATACGCAGTATTTT.

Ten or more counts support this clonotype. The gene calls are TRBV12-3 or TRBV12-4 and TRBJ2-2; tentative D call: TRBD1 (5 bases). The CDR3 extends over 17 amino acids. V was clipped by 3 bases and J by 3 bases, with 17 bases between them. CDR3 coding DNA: TGTGCCAGCAGTTTTGCATACGAAGGGGCCCACACCGGGGAGCTGTTTTTT. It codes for CASSFAYEGAHTGELFF.

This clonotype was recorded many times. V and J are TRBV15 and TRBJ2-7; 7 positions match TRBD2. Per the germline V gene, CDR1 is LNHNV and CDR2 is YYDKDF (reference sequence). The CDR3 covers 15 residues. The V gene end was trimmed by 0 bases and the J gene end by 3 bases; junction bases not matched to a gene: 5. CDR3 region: CATSRDLTGGYEQYF. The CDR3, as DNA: TGTGCCACCAGCAGAGATCTCACGGGGGGCTACGAGCAGTACTTC.

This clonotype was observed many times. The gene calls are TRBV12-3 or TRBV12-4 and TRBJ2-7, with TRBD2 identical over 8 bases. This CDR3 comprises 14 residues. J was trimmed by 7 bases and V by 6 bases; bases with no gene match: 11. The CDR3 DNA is TGTGCCAGCAGGAGACCGGGACTAGTAGCAGAGCAGTACTTC. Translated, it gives CASRRPGLVAEQYF.

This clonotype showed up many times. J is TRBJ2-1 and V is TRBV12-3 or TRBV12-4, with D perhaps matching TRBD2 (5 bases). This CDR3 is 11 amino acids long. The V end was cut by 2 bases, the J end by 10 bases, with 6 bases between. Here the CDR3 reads CASSLPGEQFF. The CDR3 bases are TGTGCCAGCAGTTTACCGGGGGAGCAGTTCTTC.

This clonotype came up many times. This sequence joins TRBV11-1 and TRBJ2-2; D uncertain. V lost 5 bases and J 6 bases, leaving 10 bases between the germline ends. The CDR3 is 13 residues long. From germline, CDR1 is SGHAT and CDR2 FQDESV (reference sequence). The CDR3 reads CASSLRSSGELFF. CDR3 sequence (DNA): TGTGCCAGCAGCCTAAGGTCGTCCGGGGAGCTGTTTTTT.

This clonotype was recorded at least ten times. The CDR3 coding sequence is TGTGCCAGCAGCCGTCGACAGATTCGAGAGACCCAGTACTTC. Translating gives CASSRRQIRETQYF. The chain uses TRBV14 and TRBJ2-5; possibly TRBD1 for D (5 bases). The CDR3 is 14 residues long. Germline CDR1 is SGHDN and CDR2 is FVKESK. The V and J ends lost 4 bases and 4 bases respectively, with 13 bases between them. Full variable domain (rest looked up from reference TRBV14 and TRBJ2-5): EAGVTQFPSHSVIEKGQTVTLRCDPISGHDNLYWYRRVMGKEIKFLLHFVKESKQDESGMPNNRFLAERTGGTYSTLKVQPAELEDSGVYFCASSRRQIRETQYFGPGTRLLVL.

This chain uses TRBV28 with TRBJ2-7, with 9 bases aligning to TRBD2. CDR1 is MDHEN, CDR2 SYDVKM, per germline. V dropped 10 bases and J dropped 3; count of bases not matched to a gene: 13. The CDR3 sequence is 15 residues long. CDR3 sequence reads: CATAASGLADYEQYF. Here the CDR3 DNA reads TGTGCCACCGCCGCATCGGGACTAGCCGACTACGAGCAGTACTTC.

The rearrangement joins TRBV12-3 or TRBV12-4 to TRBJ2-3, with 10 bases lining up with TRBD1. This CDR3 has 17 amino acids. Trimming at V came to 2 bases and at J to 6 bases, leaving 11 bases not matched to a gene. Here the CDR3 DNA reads TGTGCCAGCAGTTTAAGACAGGGGGCGGTGAGCGGGGATACGCAGTATTTT. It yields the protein CASSLRQGAVSGDTQYF.

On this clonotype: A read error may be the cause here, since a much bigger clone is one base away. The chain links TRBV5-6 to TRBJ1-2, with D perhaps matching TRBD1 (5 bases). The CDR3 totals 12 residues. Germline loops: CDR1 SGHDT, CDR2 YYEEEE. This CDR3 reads CTSARRRDGYTF. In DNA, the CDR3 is TGTACCAGCGCTCGGAGGAGGGACGGCTACACCTTC.

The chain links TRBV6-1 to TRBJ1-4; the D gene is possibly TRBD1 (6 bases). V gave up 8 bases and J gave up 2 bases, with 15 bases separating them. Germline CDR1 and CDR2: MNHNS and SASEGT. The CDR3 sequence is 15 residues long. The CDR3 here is CASFGQGLTNEKLFF. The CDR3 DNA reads TGTGCCAGCTTTGGGCAGGGGTTGACTAATGAAAAACTGTTTTTT.

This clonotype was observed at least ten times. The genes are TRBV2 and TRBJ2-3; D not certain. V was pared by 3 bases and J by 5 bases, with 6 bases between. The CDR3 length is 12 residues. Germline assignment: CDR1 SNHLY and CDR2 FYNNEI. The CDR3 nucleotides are TGTGCCAGCAGTGATGTGGGAGATACGCAGTATTTT. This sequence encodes CASSDVGDTQYF.

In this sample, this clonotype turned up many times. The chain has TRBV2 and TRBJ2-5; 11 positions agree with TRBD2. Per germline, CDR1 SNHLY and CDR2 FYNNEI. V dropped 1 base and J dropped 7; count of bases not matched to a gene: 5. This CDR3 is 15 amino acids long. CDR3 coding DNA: TGTGCCAGCAGTGAAGTAGCGGGAGGGCTCGGGACCCAGTACTTC. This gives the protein CASSEVAGGLGTQYF.

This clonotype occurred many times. The CDR3 sequence: CASRKGQASSYNEQFF. The CDR3 DNA reads as TGTGCCAGCAGAAAGGGACAGGCCAGCTCCTACAATGAGCAGTTCTTC. The chain has TRBV6-1 and TRBJ2-1; 8 bases are a match to TRBD1. With 6 bases clipped from V and 0 bases from J, the junction kept 7 bases outside the gene matches. The CDR3 has 16 residues. Germline CDR1 MNHNS, CDR2 SASEGT.

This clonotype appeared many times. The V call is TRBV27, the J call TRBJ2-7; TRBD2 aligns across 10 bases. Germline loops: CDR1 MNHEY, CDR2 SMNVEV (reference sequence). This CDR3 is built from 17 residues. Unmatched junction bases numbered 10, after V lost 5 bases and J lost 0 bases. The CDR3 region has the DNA TGTGCCAGCAGTCGACTAGCGGGCCCTTCTTACTCCTACGAGCAGTACTTC. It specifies CASSRLAGPSYSYEQYF.